The source of this T cell receptor (beta chain) is a study of blood T cell repertoires in COVID-19. The ends lost 3 bases at V and 9 bases at J; junction bases unmatched: 9. This CDR3 is built from 14 residues. Germline V gene lookup returns CDR1 LNHDA and CDR2 SQIVND (reference sequence). The repertoire was sequenced with immunoSEQ multiplex PCR; TCRdb's copy has only in-frame clones and lacks some. The sample lists 150,000 to 200,000 clones, approximately 93% seen once, with approximately 2% in the top ten. Material for sequencing was peripheral blood. The TCR sequence derives from a woman aged 60-70 years with COVID-19, enrolled during active disease. This rearrangement joins TRBV19 to TRBJ2-7; 9 bases fit TRBD1. The CDR3 nucleotides are TGTGCCAGTAGTATTGGGACAGGGACTTTCGGGCAGTACTTC. Translating gives CASSIGTGTFGQYF.